This T cell receptor (beta chain) was found in a study of CD8+ T cells in alopecia areata. V shed 2 bases, J shed 9 bases, and the junction held 8 bases outside the gene matches. The V gene's germline CDR1 is GTSNPN and CDR2 SVGIG (reference sequence). The CDR3 is made up of 14 amino acids. General study results and limits: Sequences from scalp samples also cover resident alphabeta T cells of normal skin. Among patients, TCR sharing was less clear than in mice, a difference possibly due in part to HLA diversity in the patient population.

Of note for this clone: Its antigen is as yet unknown.

RNA was isolated and reverse transcribed to cDNA, the sequencing template. Sequenced by immunoSEQ multiplex PCR; TCRdb stores in-frame clones only, minus some. Among around 150,000 clones, 45% to 60% were seen once, and the ten largest hold under 5.5%. V gene TRBV30 combines with J gene TRBJ2-1; TRBD2 matches at 9 bases. Sequencing used CD4+ T cells sorted from blood. The clonotype originates from a human donor in good health. Here the CDR3 reads CAWSSFSGSPEQFF. The CDR3, as DNA: TGTGCCTGGAGTTCGTTTAGCGGGAGTCCTGAGCAGTTCTTC.